This TCR beta chain was captured in a study of healthy donors' naive CD4 and CD8 T cells. General study findings and limits: Naive CD4+ and CD8+ cells reportedly differed in usage of most V and J genes.

TCR libraries were built from 400 to 650 ng of total RNA by linear amplification. MiXCR was run by TCRdb on the reads, yielding one entry per CDR3 protein. The profile shows 150,000 to 200,000 distinct CDR3 sequences, over 60% of them singletons. Note on this clonotype: No antigen is known for it.

The sequence was collected from a pool of human donors in good health; the sample pools cells from several healthy donors. The sample was naive CD4+ and CD8+ T cells sorted from blood, pooled from several donors.

The CDR3 is CASSFHLAGGPYNEQFF. CDR3 bases: TGTGCCAGCAGTTTCCACCTAGCGGGAGGGCCCTACAATGAGCAGTTCTTC. This sequence joins TRBV27 and TRBJ2-1; 12 nucleotides line up with TRBD2. Germline V gene lookup returns CDR1 MNHEY and CDR2 SMNVEV (reference sequence). Trimming removed 3 bases from V and 2 bases from J; junction bases left unmatched: 5. The CDR3 sequence is 17 residues long.